This TCR beta chain derives from a study of CD8 T cells in Susac syndrome. The multiple sclerosis controls were treatment-naive patients affected by stable or active relapsing-remitting disease. The RNA, about 0.45 to 1 ug, was put through reverse transcription using random hexamers. From the immunoSEQ multiplex PCR reads, TCRdb called clonotypes with MiXCR, one entry per CDR3 protein. The sample lists 300,000 or so distinct CDR3 sequences; about 91% were seen once. CDR1 and CDR2 from the germline V gene are SNHLY and FYNNEI. The CDR3 sequence is 10 residues long. The V gene lost 8 bases and the J gene lost 10 bases, with 11 bases spanning the gap.

The sequencing input was CD4+ T cells from PBMCs. This TCR came from a human donor with multiple sclerosis. V usage is TRBV2 and J usage is TRBJ1-2, with no clear D. CDR3 nucleotide sequence: TGTGCCAGCCAATCAACCCTCTACACCTTC. This gives the protein CASQSTLYTF.